This TCR beta chain stems from a study of blood T cell repertoires in COVID-19 (dated by TCRdb to the early 2020s). Context from the whole study: The collaborator samples originated in the United States, Italy and Spain and spanned the acute and convalescent phases of COVID-19. The material from the prospective study consisted of cDNA or gDNA derived from T cells, B-cell-depleted T cells, or PBMCs. Deeply sampled blood TCRbeta repertoires from subjects exposed to, actively infected with, or recovered from COVID-19 were included in the dataset. A freely available public database, intended as a resource for researchers studying the immune response to SARS-CoV-2, is where the repertoires were released. The samples were drawn from the first 160 participants of the ongoing ImmuneRACE study and from 1,254 subjects provided by 6 global collaborators. Sample metadata almost always included a de-identified subject ID, COVID-19 status, age in years and sex. Where available, HLA class I and class II types were obtained from metadata supplied by the sample provider rather than from assay-based typing. Overall study outcomes, separate from this receptor: How much clinical and demographic metadata was included differed by source and by participant, and the metadata was provided uncurated.

Details on this clone: Its binding antigen is unknown. The DNA is left out, because the CDR3 cannot be placed on it with certainty; the CDR3 is given as TCRdb lists it.

CDR3 length: 13 amino acids, cysteine to phenylalanine. TCRbeta CDR3 regions were amplified from genomic DNA using the immunoSEQ Assay, a bias-controlled multiplex PCR. The study's processing was this. The number of nucleated cells in each sample was estimated from the amplification of reference gene primers within the assay. To quantify the absolute abundance of each unique TCRbeta CDR3 rearrangement, sequence reads were collapsed and filtered. For each sample, productive Simpson clonality was calculated by taking the square root of Simpson's diversity index across productive rearrangements. Here the immuneACCESS table is served through TCRdb, limited to in-frame sequences with V and J called. Missing clones are a known gap in these copies; in checked studies unresolved V genes cover under half, and the rest lacks a known reason. That table furnishes V, J and clone size, whereas the DNA furnished D and trimming. The sample table holds approximately 74,000 clones, of which 60% to 80% were seen once. 16% of the sample belongs to the ten largest clones.

Each collaborating institution followed its own protocols to collect whole blood in K2EDTA tubes. Collaborator samples were shipped for TCRbeta analysis as frozen whole blood, isolated PBMCs, or DNA extracted from either sample type. This receptor chain uses TRBV21-1 and TRBJ2-5; TRBD1, the table's D call, lacks a check against the DNA. TRBV21-1 is a known pseudogene. Sample: peripheral blood. This TCR came from a man in his sixties with acute or convalescent COVID-19. CDR3 sequence: CASWGTGAETQYF.